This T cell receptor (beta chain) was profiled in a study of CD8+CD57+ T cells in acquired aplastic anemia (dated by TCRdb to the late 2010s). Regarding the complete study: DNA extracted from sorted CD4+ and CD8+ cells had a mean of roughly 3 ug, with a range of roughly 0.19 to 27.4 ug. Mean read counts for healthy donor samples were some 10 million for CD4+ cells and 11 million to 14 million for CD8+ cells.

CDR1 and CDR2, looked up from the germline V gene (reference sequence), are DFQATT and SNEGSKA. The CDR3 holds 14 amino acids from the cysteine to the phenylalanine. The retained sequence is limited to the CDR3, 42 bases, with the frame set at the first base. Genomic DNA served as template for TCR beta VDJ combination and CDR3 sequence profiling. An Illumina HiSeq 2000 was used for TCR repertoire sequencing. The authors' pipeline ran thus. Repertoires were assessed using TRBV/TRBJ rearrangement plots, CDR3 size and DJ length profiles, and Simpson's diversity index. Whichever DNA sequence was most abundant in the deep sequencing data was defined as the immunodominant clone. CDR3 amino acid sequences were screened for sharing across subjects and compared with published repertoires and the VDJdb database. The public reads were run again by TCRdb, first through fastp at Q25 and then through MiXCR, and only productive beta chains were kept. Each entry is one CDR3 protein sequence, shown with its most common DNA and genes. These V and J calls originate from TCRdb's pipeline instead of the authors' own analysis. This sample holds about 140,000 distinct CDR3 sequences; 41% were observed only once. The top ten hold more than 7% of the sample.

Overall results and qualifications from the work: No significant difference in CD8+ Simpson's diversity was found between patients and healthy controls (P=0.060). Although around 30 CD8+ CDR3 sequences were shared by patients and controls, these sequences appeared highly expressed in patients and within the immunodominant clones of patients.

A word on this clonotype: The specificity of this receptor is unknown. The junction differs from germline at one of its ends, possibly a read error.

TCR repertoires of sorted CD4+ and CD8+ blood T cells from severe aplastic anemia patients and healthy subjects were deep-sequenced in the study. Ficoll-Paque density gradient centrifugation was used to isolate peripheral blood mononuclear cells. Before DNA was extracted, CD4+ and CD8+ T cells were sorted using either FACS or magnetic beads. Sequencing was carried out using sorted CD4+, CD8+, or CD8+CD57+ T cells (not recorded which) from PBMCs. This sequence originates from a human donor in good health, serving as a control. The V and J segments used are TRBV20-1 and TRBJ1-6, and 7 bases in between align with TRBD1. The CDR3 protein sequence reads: CSTAQQGYSSPLHF. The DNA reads TGCAGTACTGCCCAACAGGGGTATAGTTCACCCCTCCACTTT.